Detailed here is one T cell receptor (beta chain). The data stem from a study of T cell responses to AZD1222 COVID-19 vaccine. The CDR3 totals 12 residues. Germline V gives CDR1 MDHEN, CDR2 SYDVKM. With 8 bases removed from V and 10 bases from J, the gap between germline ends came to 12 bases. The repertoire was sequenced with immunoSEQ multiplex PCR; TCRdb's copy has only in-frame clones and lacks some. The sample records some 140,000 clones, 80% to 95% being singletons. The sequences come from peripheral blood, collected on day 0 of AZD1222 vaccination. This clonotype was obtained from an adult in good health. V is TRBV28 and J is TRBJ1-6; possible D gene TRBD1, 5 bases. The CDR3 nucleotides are TGTGCCAGCCGGGGCGGACGATCACCCCTCCACTTT. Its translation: CASRGGRSPLHF.